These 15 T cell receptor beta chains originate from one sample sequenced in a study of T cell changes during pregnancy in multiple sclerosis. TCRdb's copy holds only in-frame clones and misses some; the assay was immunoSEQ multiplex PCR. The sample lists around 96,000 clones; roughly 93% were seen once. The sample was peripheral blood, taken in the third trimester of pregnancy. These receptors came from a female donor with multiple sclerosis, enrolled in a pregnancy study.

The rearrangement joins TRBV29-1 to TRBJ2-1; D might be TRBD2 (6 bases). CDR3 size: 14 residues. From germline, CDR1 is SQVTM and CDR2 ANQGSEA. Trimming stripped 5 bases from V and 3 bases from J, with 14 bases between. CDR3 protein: CSVRSSDIYNEQFF. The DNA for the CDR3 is TGCAGCGTTCGGTCTAGCGACATCTACAATGAGCAGTTCTTC.

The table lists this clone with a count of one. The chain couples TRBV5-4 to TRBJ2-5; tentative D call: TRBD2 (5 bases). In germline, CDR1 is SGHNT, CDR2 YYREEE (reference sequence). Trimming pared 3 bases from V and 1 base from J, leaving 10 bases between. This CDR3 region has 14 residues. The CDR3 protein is CASSSRTGQETQYF. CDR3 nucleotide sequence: TGTGCCAGCAGCTCTCGGACTGGCCAAGAGACCCAGTACTTC.

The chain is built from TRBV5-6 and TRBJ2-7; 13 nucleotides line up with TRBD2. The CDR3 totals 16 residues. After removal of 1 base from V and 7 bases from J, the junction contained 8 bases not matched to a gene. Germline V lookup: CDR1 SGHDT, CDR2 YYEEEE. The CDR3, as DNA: TGTGCCAGCAGCTTGCGCGGGACTAGCGGGACTCGGGAGCAGTACTTC. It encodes CASSLRGTSGTREQYF. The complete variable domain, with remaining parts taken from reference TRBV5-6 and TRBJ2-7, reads DAGVTQSPTHLIKTRGQQVTLRCSPKSGHDTVSWYQQALGQGPQFIFQYYEEEERQRGNFPDRFSGHQFPNYSSELNVNALLLGDSALYLCASSLRGTSGTREQYFGPGTRLTVT.

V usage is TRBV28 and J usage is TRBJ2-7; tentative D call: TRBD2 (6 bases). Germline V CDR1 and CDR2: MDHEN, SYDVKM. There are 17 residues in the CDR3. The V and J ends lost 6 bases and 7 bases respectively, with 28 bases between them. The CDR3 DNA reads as TGTGCCAGCAGCTCTGCAGCGAAAAGACTAGTACTTCGGGAGCAGTACTTC. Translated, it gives CASSSAAKRLVLREQYF.

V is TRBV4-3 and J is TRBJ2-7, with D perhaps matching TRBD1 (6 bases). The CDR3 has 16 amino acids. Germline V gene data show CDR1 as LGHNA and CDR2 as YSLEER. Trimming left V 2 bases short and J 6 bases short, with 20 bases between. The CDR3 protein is CASSQFGGRGAGEQYF. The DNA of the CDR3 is TGCGCCAGCAGCCAATTTGGAGGCAGGGGAGCAGGCGAGCAGTACTTC.

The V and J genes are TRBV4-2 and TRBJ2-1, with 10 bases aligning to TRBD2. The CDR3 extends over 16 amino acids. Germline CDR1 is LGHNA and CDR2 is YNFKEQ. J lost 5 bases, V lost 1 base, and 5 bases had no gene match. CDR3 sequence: CASSQALLAGDNEQFF. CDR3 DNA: TGTGCCAGCAGCCAAGCTCTGCTAGCGGGAGACAATGAGCAGTTCTTC.

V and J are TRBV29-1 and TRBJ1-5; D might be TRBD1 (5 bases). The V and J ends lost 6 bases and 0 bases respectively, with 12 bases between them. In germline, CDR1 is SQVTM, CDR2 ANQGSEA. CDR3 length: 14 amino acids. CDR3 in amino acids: CSVRGEGSNQPQHF. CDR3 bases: TGCAGCGTGAGAGGGGAGGGTAGCAATCAGCCCCAGCATTTT.

Here the CDR3 DNA reads TGTGCCAGCAGCCCCCATCTGGCAGGGATGCTCGAGCAGTACTTC. It specifies CASSPHLAGMLEQYF. The J gene is TRBJ2-7, the V gene TRBV7-2, with D perhaps TRBD1 (5 bases). The ends were cut back, 5 bases at V and 6 bases at J, with 20 bases in the middle. The germline V gene has CDR1 SGHTA and CDR2 FQGNSA. This CDR3 spans 15 amino acids.

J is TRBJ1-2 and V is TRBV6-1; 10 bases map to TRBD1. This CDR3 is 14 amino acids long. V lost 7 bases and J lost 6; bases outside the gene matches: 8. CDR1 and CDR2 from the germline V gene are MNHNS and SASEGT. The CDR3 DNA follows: TGTGCCAGCACCAAGACAGGGGGCTGGGATGGCTACACCTTC. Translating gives CASTKTGGWDGYTF.

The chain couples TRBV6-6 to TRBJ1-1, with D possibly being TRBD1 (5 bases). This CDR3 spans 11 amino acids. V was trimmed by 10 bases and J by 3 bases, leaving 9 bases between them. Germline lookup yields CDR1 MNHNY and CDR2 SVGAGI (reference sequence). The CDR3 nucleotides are TGTGCCACTCGGGGGTACACTGAAGCTTTCTTT. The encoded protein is CATRGYTEAFF.

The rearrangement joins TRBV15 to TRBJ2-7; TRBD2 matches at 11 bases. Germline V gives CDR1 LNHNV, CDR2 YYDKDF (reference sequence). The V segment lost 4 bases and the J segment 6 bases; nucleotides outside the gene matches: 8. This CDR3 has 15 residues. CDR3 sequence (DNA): TGTGCCACCAGCAACTTTAGCGGGAGGGCCTTCGAGCAGTACTTC. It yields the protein CATSNFSGRAFEQYF. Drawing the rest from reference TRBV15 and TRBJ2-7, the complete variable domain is DAMVIQNPRYQVTQFGKPVTLSCSQTLNHNVMYWYQQKSSQAPKLLFHYYDKDFNNEADTPDNFQSRRPNTSFCFLDIRSPGLGDTAMYLCATSNFSGRAFEQYFGPGTRLTVT.

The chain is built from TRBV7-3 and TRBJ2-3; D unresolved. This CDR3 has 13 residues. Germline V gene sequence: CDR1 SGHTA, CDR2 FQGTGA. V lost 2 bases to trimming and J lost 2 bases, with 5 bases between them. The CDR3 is CASSLAVTDTQYF. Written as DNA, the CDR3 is TGTGCCAGCAGCTTAGCGGTCACAGATACGCAGTATTTT.

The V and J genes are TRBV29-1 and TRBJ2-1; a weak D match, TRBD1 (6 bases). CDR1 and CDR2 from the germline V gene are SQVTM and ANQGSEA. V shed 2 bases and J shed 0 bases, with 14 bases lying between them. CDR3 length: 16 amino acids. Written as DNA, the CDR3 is TGCAGCGTTGAACCGTTTATCAGGGGCTCCTACAATGAGCAGTTCTTC. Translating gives CSVEPFIRGSYNEQFF.

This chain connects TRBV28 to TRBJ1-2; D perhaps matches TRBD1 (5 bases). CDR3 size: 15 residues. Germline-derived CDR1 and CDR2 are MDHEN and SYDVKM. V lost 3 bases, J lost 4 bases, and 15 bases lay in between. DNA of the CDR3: TGTGCCAGCAGTTTTCCTCGGAGGGGCGCCTATGGCTACACCTTC. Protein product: CASSFPRRGAYGYTF.

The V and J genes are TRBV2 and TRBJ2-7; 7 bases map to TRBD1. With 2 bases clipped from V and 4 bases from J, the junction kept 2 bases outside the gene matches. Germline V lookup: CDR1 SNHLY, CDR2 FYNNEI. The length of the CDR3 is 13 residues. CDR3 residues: CASSELTGYEQYF. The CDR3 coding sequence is TGTGCCAGCAGTGAATTGACAGGGTACGAGCAGTACTTC.